This T cell receptor (beta chain) was profiled in a study of blood T cell repertoires in COVID-19. About the research overall: Specimens from acute and convalescent COVID-19 originated in the United States, Italy and Spain.

Assay used: immunoSEQ multiplex PCR; TCRdb lists only in-frame clones, some missing. The sample contains under 400,000 clones, about 91% of which appear only once. V lost 3 bases and J lost 4, with 18 bases in between. The CDR3 has 17 amino acids. The germline gives CDR1 MGHRA, CDR2 YSYEKL. The chain uses TRBV4-1 and TRBJ2-2; D is perhaps TRBD1 (6 bases). The sequence was obtained from a woman aged 25 to 39 with COVID-19, enrolled during active disease. Sequencing used peripheral blood. The CDR3 coding sequence is TGCGCCAGCAGCCAGATCTCACAGGGTGGCGGCACCGGGGAGCTGTTTTTT. It translates to CASSQISQGGGTGELFF.